This TCR beta chain was observed in a study of T cells in Graves' hyperthyroidism and ophthalmopathy (dated by TCRdb to the late 2010s). Background on the whole study: Peripheral blood samples were taken at initial diagnosis, before any treatment was given. To identify TCR V-J signatures that set the groups apart, the researchers used a discovery cohort of 100 patients, made up of around 42 with Graves' ophthalmopathy and 55 to 65 with stable Graves' hyperthyroidism. Following sampling, methimazole starting at 30 mg daily was given to hyperthyroidism patients, and high-dose intravenous methylprednisolone was given to ophthalmopathy patients. Thyroid tissue and blood T-cell repertoires from six Graves' hyperthyroidism patients were also compared in the study. Whether ophthalmopathy could be predicted prospectively was tested in an independent validation cohort made up of under 20 hyperthyroidism patients plus 17 patients who later progressed to ophthalmopathy. The 95 to 100 discovery patients were randomly split 7:3 into training and test sets. TCR Vbeta CDR3 sequencing of around 130 peripheral blood samples (about 45 ophthalmopathy, 75 to 85 hyperthyroidism and roughly 17 progressor patients) is reported in the paper. Broad study findings and their caveats: Most expanded thyroid clonotypes (frequency above 0.001) were also found in blood, which suggests that blood repertoires may mirror thyroid immune responses. Sample size was not statistically predetermined, and blinding of investigators to group allocation was not performed. Ophthalmopathy was separated from stable hyperthyroidism by a 13 V-J signature model, with around 88% sensitivity and 81% to 83% specificity obtained in cross-validation and 80%/75% obtained in testing. During validation, the model predicted progression to ophthalmopathy a median of roughly 7.1 months ahead of onset, with approximately 70% sensitivity and about 72% specificity.

Note on this clonotype: Its antigen is still unknown. No much larger clone exists at a distance of one base, and base qualities are not known.

Amplification of TCR beta CDR3 regions was carried out from RNA transcripts. The TCR CDR3 was subjected to a first round of RT-PCR using the HTBI primer set and the Qiagen OneStep RT-PCR kit. A second multiplex PCR round built the libraries, followed by size selection and purification. Libraries were sequenced paired-end with 100 bp reads on an Illumina HiSeq2000. The paper's data handling went like this. SOAPnuke was used to process the raw data, throwing out any read that contained adapters or uncalled bases, had a mean Phred below 15, or lacked an exact constant-primer or identifier match. High-quality paired reads were merged using COPE v1.2.5, and each unique nucleotide sequence was defined as a clonotype. MiTCR v1.1 was used to align clonotypes to the IMGT TRBV, TRBD and TRBJ reference segments. The analysis included only V-J combinations with a frequency above 0.0001, which together covered 99% to 99.2% of the repertoires. A TCS score was defined as the ratio between F50 (clonal expansion) and ExV (chaos), using BLOSUM62-based TCRdist between CDR3 peptides within each V-J. Welch's t-statistics and random forest reduced roughly 500 V-J features to 13, which were used in a naive Bayes classifier (R e1071). The similarity between thyroid and blood repertoires was quantified using the Morisita-Horn index. TCRdb reprocessing: public reads trimmed at Q25 with fastp, clones called with MiXCR, in-frame beta chains kept. Rows matching on CDR3 protein sequence are summarized as one entry with the most common DNA and genes. In this record, the V and J calls reflect TCRdb's handling and not the investigators' own analysis. For this sample there are about 760,000 distinct CDR3 sequences; roughly a third appear just once. The ten largest clones add up to less than 35% of the sample.

Germline trimming: 6 bases from V, 7 bases from J; junction bases outside gene matches: 11. Including cysteine and phenylalanine, the CDR3 has 14 amino acids. Left in the record is the CDR3 DNA by itself, 42 bases read in frame from the first base. CDR1 ENHRY and CDR2 SYGVKD were looked up in the germline V gene. Graves' hyperthyroidism was defined as stable when no progression to ophthalmopathy occurred over 18 months of follow-up. Hyperthyroidism patients were newly diagnosed, with disease duration under 2 months, and aged 18 to 65 years. Exclusion was applied to patients with uncontrolled infections, other autoimmune diseases, pregnancy or lactation. Diagnoses relied on clinical symptoms, serum thyroxine and TRAb, thyroid ultrasound and orbital computed tomography. PBMCs were separated from approximately 10 ml of fresh peripheral blood using Ficoll-Paque density gradient centrifugation. Total RNA was extracted with Trizol reagent, and quality was checked on an Agilent 2100 Bioanalyzer.

The chain is made from TRBV10-3 and TRBJ1-2, and 7 bases in between align with TRBD1. Specimen: blood. This clonotype was sampled from a woman aged 40 to 50 with Graves' hyperthyroidism. The CDR3: CAISTGVALAGYTF. The nucleotide sequence is TGTGCCATCAGCACAGGGGTCGCCCTTGCTGGCTACACCTTC.